These 28 T cell receptor beta chains were all obtained from the same sample, sequenced in a study of identical twins. TCRdb re-called the 5' RACE reads with MiXCR, one entry per CDR3 protein. The sample holds some 440,000 distinct CDR3 sequences; approximately 25% are singletons and the top ten take about 3%. This sample was also put to use in a study of T cells expressing NK-cell markers.

The source material was CD4+ T cells sorted from blood. The origin of the receptors is a woman in her late teens or twenties in good health.

The genes are TRBV12-3 or TRBV12-4 and TRBJ2-7; D might be TRBD1 (6 bases). Trimming took 6 bases from V and 3 from J, leaving 18 bases between them. CDR3 size: 15 residues. DNA of the CDR3: TGTGCCAGCAGCTTCCGGACCGGGACAATCTACGAGCAGTACTTC. Translation gives CASSFRTGTIYEQYF.

The chain carries TRBV7-9 and TRBJ2-1; D call uncertain. The V gene's germline CDR1 is SEHNR and CDR2 FQNEAQ (reference sequence). Trimming shortened V by 5 bases and J by 9 bases, and 5 bases separated the two germline ends. The CDR3 runs to 10 residues. The CDR3 region has the DNA TGTGCCAGCAGCACCACTGAGCAGTTCTTC. It specifies CASSTTEQFF. Drawing the rest from reference TRBV7-9 and TRBJ2-1, the complete variable domain is DTGVSQNPRHKITKRGQNVTFRCDPISEHNRLYWYRQTLGQGPEFLTYFQNEAQLEKSRLLSDRFSAERPKGSFSTLEIQRTEQGDSAMYLCASSTTEQFFGPGTRLTVL.

This clonotype appeared a few times. The chain joins TRBV9 to TRBJ2-2; D unclear. V was pared by 0 bases and J by 6 bases, with 9 bases between. Germline lookup yields CDR1 SGDLS and CDR2 YYNGEE. The CDR3 is 14 amino acids. The CDR3, as DNA: TGTGCCAGCAGCGTAGACGAAGAGTCCGGGGAGCTGTTTTTT. This gives the protein CASSVDEESGELFF.

This clonotype was counted between two and nine times. The chain carries TRBV9 and TRBJ1-4; D is unclear. This CDR3 region has 12 residues. Germline CDR1 is SGDLS and CDR2 is YYNGEE. The V and J ends lost 3 bases and 11 bases respectively, with 11 bases between them. Written as DNA, the CDR3 is TGTGCCAGCAGCGGCCAGGTTGGGAAACTGTTTTTT. This sequence encodes CASSGQVGKLFF.

The chain recombines TRBV7-8 with TRBJ2-3; D is uncertain. The germline V gene encodes CDR1 SGHVS and CDR2 FQNEAQ. The V gene lost 5 bases and the J gene lost 4 bases, with 7 bases spanning the gap. This CDR3 is 12 amino acids long. The CDR3 spells CASSPPPDTQYF. The CDR3 DNA reads as TGTGCCAGCAGCCCCCCTCCAGATACGCAGTATTTT.

This clonotype was seen only a few times. This chain links TRBV7-2 with TRBJ2-7, with D possibly being TRBD1 (7 bases). This CDR3 is built from 15 residues. Trimming took 5 bases from V and 2 from J, leaving 16 bases between them. Germline CDR1 reads SGHTA; CDR2 reads FQGNSA. The CDR3 DNA is TGTGCCAGCAGCCCCGGCGGGACAGTAGCCTACGAGCAGTACTTC. Translated: CASSPGGTVAYEQYF.

V is TRBV29-1 and J is TRBJ2-3; D is unclear. Germline CDR1 SQVTM, CDR2 ANQGSEA. There are 10 residues in the CDR3. V lost 7 bases and J 4 bases, leaving 6 bases between the germline ends. The CDR3 here is CSAHADTQYF. CDR3 coding DNA: TGCAGCGCTCACGCAGATACGCAGTATTTT.

This clonotype was observed a few times. The chain carries TRBV12-3 or TRBV12-4 and TRBJ2-7; possibly TRBD1 for D (6 bases). Between the trimmed V and J ends, which lost 2 bases and 8 bases, there was a span of 10 bases. The CDR3 consists of 12 residues. The CDR3 nucleotides are TGTGCCAGCAGTTTACTGGGACAAAAGCAGTACTTC. Translation gives CASSLLGQKQYF.

This clonotype was counted a few times. J is TRBJ2-2 and V is TRBV27, with D perhaps assigned TRBD1 or TRBD2 (5 bases each). The V end was cut by 8 bases, the J end by 0 bases, with 10 bases between. This CDR3 comprises 14 residues. CDR1 is MNHEY, CDR2 SMNVEV, per germline (reference sequence). CDR3 sequence reads: CASRGGANTGELFF. The CDR3 coding sequence is TGTGCCAGCCGGGGCGGTGCGAACACCGGGGAGCTGTTTTTT.

V gene TRBV5-5 combines with J gene TRBJ1-1; 7 bases line up with TRBD1. Germline V gene lookup returns CDR1 SGHKS and CDR2 YYEKEE (reference sequence). The J segment lost 5 bases and the V segment lost 3 bases, leaving 10 bases of the junction unmatched. There are 15 residues in the CDR3. The CDR3 loop is CASSWDSVRWTEAFF. In nucleotides, the CDR3 is TGTGCCAGCAGCTGGGACAGTGTCAGGTGGACTGAAGCTTTCTTT.

The gene calls are TRBV20-1 and TRBJ2-3; D is possibly TRBD2 (6 bases). The CDR3 loop spans 13 amino acids. Trimming removed 8 bases from V and 6 bases from J, with 18 bases in between. Germline values: CDR1 DFQATT, CDR2 SNEGSKA (reference sequence). DNA for the CDR3: TGCAGTTGCCCCGGGACTCCAACCGATACGCAGTATTTT. Amino acids: CSCPGTPTDTQYF.

The genes are TRBV6-1 and TRBJ2-1, with 11 bases that match TRBD2. J was trimmed by 8 bases and V by 5 bases; bases with no gene match: 17. Germline V lookup: CDR1 MNHNS, CDR2 SASEGT. CDR3 size: 18 residues. CDR3 region: CASSPQRASGGLKDEQFF. The CDR3 coding sequence is TGTGCCAGCAGTCCACAGAGGGCTAGCGGGGGGTTAAAGGATGAGCAGTTCTTC.

This clonotype came up a few times. The chain is built from TRBV9 and TRBJ2-1; the D gene could be TRBD1 or TRBD2 (5 bases each). V was clipped by 0 bases and J by 7 bases, with 20 bases between them. Germline loops: CDR1 SGDLS, CDR2 YYNGEE. CDR3 length: 17 residues. CDR3 nucleotides: TGTGCCAGCAGCGTAGAGGTGGACCAGGACTCAGGGAATGAGCAGTTCTTC. Protein product: CASSVEVDQDSGNEQFF.

The chain has TRBV5-1 and TRBJ2-3; 9 nucleotides align to TRBD2. CDR1 is SGHRS, CDR2 YFSETQ, per germline. The CDR3 sequence is 16 residues long. The trim removed 0 bases at V and 5 bases at J, leaving 7 bases unmatched. The CDR3 is CASSLAGGGVGDTQYF. In DNA, the CDR3 is TGCGCCAGCAGCTTGGCAGGCGGGGGGGTAGGAGATACGCAGTATTTT.

This chain connects TRBV7-2 to TRBJ1-1; 8 bases fit TRBD1. CDR1 is SGHTA, CDR2 FQGNSA, per germline. CDR3 length: 15 residues. V lost 4 bases to trimming and J lost 0 bases; unmatched junction nucleotides: 4. The CDR3 protein is CASSSGGYMNTEAFF. Written as DNA, the CDR3 is TGTGCCAGCAGCTCAGGGGGCTACATGAACACTGAAGCTTTCTTT.

The chain couples TRBV6-5 to TRBJ1-6, with no clear D. CDR1 and CDR2 from the germline V gene are MNHEY and SVGAGI. The CDR3 length is 15 residues. Trimming cost V 2 bases and J 10 bases, with 15 bases left between them. The CDR3 DNA is TGTGCCAGCAGTTACAGCAGGACCTCGGGGTCACCCCTCCACTTT. Its protein is CASSYSRTSGSPLHF.

The rearrangement joins TRBV6-2 or TRBV6-3 to TRBJ2-1, with 11 bases lining up with TRBD2. V lost 6 bases, J lost 9 bases, and 13 bases stayed unmatched. The CDR3 is 16 residues long. CDR1 is MNHEY and CDR2 is SVGEGT in the germline V gene. DNA of the CDR3: TGTGCCAGCAGCCGACTACGACTAGCGGGACGGCGTGAGCAGTTCTTC. Protein: CASSRLRLAGRREQFF.

This chain joins TRBV5-5 and TRBJ2-2, with a tentative D call TRBD2 (6 bases). Germline V gene lookup returns CDR1 SGHKS and CDR2 YYEKEE (reference sequence). Trimming shortened V by 6 bases and J by 1 base, and 13 bases separated the two germline ends. The CDR3 is 15 residues long. This chain's CDR3 is CASNLSGRNTGELFF. CDR3 DNA: TGTGCCAGCAATTTAAGCGGGCGGAACACCGGGGAGCTGTTTTTT.

The chain links TRBV15 to TRBJ2-1; the D is unclear. V dropped 0 bases and J dropped 9 bases, with 6 bases sitting between them. Germline V gene sequence: CDR1 LNHNV, CDR2 YYDKDF (reference sequence). The CDR3 is made up of 12 amino acids. The DNA of the CDR3 is TGTGCCACCAGCAGAGAACGGTTTGAGCAGTTCTTC. It codes for CATSRERFEQFF.

The rearrangement joins TRBV12-3 or TRBV12-4 to TRBJ2-1; 13 positions agree with TRBD2. CDR3 length: 14 residues. The J segment lost 9 bases and the V segment lost 5 bases, leaving 4 bases of the junction unmatched. For the CDR3, the DNA is TGTGCCAGCAGTACTAGCGGGGGGGAGGGTGAGCAGTTCTTC. This gives the protein CASSTSGGEGEQFF.

This clonotype showed up many times. The V call is TRBV25-1, the J call TRBJ2-7; 8 positions match TRBD1. Germline V gene sequence: CDR1 MGHDK, CDR2 SYGVNS. V shed 5 bases, J shed 6 bases, and the junction held 3 bases outside the gene matches. The CDR3 has 12 amino acids. The CDR3 here is CASSRQGIEQYF. CDR3 nucleotides: TGTGCCAGCAGTCGACAGGGGATCGAGCAGTACTTC.

This clonotype was counted between two and nine times. The V call is TRBV25-1, the J call TRBJ2-2, with D possibly TRBD2 on 5 matching bases. The CDR3 has 14 residues. Germline CDR1 reads MGHDK; CDR2 reads SYGVNS. Trimming pared 6 bases from V and 4 bases from J, leaving 12 bases between. The chain's CDR3 is CASRREGFTGELFF. Here the CDR3 DNA reads TGTGCCAGCAGGCGAGAGGGATTCACCGGGGAGCTGTTTTTT. Combining the CDR3 with reference TRBV25-1 and TRBJ2-2 gives the whole variable domain EADIYQTPRYLVIGTGKKITLECSQTMGHDKMYWYQQDPGMELHLIHYSYGVNSTEKGDLSSESTVSRIRTEHFPLTLESARPSHTSQYLCASRREGFTGELFFGEGSRLTVL.

This clonotype was recorded at least ten times. The V gene is TRBV20-1, the J gene TRBJ2-3, with 12 bases that match TRBD2. The CDR3 runs 16 residues. Germline V CDR1 and CDR2: DFQATT, SNEGSKA (reference sequence). Trimming removed 5 bases from V and 2 bases from J; junction bases left unmatched: 8. The CDR3 sequence: CSADGTSGRYTDTQYF. CDR3 sequence (DNA): TGCAGTGCTGACGGGACTAGCGGGCGCTACACAGATACGCAGTATTTT.

V is TRBV7-2 and J is TRBJ1-5, with D unclear. Trimming cost V 1 base and J 3 bases, with 10 bases left between them. The CDR3 consists of 15 residues. The V gene's germline CDR1 is SGHTA and CDR2 FQGNSA. CDR3 amino acids: CASSLDGQNNQPQHF. The CDR3 DNA sequence: TGTGCCAGCAGCTTAGATGGGCAGAACAATCAGCCCCAGCATTTT.

The chain is built from TRBV12-3 or TRBV12-4 and TRBJ2-3; D not certain. Trimming left V 5 bases short and J 6 bases short, with 12 bases between. The CDR3 totals 13 residues. CDR3 in DNA: TGTGCCAGCAGTCCGGCCCTTTCGGATACGCAGTATTTT. This translates into CASSPALSDTQYF.

This clonotype was seen more than once but under ten times. J is TRBJ2-7 and V is TRBV10-3; TRBD1 agrees at 7 bases. Germline CDR1 ENHRY, CDR2 SYGVKD. The CDR3 loop spans 14 amino acids. V trimming: 10 bases; J trimming: 0 bases; junction bases outside the gene matches: 9. CDR3 loop: CATLRQGSSYEQYF. For the CDR3, the DNA is TGTGCCACCCTAAGACAGGGAAGCTCCTACGAGCAGTACTTC.

The chain links TRBV18 to TRBJ2-3; no definite D call. From germline, CDR1 is KGHSH and CDR2 LQKENI. The germline V and J ends were trimmed by 5 bases and 4 bases, with 7 bases remaining between them. The CDR3 spans 12 residues. The chain's CDR3 is CASSSPADTQYF. CDR3 nucleotides: TGTGCCAGCTCATCCCCGGCAGATACGCAGTATTTT.

The V gene is TRBV29-1, the J gene TRBJ2-3; 8 bases fit TRBD1. The ends lost 8 bases at V and 3 bases at J; junction bases unmatched: 4. CDR1 is SQVTM, CDR2 ANQGSEA, per germline. This CDR3 comprises 12 residues. CDR3 region: CSLRQGTDTQYF. The DNA for the CDR3 is TGCAGCTTAAGACAGGGGACAGATACGCAGTATTTT.